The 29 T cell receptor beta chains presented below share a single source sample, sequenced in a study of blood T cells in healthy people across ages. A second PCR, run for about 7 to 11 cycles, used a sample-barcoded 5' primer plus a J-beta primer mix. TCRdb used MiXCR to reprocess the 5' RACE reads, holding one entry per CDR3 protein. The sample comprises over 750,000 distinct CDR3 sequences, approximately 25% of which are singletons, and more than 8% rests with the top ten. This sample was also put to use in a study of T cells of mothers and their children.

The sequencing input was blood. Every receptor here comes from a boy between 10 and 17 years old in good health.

CDR3 sequence (DNA): TGTGCCAGCAGTTTCCTTTCCGAGGGGGCCAACGTCCTGACTTTC. Protein sequence: CASSFLSEGANVLTF. V usage is TRBV28 and J usage is TRBJ2-6; D not certain. Germline V CDR1 and CDR2: MDHEN, SYDVKM. This CDR3 contains 15 residues. V lost 3 bases and J lost 4, with 10 bases in between.

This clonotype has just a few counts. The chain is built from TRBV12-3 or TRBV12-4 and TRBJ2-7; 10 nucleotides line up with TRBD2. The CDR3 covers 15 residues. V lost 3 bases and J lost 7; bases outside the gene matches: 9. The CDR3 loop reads CASSLETSGPREQYF. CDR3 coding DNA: TGTGCCAGCAGTTTGGAGACTAGCGGGCCTCGGGAGCAGTACTTC.

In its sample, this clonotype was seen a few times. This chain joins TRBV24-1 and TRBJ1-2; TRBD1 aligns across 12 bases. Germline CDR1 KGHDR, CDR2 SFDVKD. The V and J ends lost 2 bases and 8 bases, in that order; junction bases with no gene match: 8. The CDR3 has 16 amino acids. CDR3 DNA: TGTGCCACCAGTGATTACACCGGGACAGGGGGCGGCGGCTACACCTTC. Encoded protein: CATSDYTGTGGGGYTF.

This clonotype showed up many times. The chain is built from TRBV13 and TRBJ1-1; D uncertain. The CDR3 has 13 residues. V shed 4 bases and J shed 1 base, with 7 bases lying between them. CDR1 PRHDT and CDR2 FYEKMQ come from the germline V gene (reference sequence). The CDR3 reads CASSYRGNTEAFF. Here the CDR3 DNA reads TGTGCCAGCAGCTACCGGGGGAACACTGAAGCTTTCTTT.

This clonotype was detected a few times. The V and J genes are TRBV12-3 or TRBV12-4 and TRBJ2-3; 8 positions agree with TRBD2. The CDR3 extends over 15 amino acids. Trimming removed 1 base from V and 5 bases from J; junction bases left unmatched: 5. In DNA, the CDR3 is TGTGCCAGCAGTTTAGGACTAGCGAATGGAGATACGCAGTATTTT. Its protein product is CASSLGLANGDTQYF.

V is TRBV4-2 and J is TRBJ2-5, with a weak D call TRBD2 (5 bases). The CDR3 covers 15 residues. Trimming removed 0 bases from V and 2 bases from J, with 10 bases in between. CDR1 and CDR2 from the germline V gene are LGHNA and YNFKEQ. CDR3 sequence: CASSQDEGGQETQYF. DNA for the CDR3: TGTGCCAGCAGCCAAGATGAAGGAGGACAAGAGACCCAGTACTTC.

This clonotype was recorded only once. This chain's CDR3 is CASSPLGPHEQYF. The DNA for the CDR3 is TGTGCCAGCAGTCCCCTGGGCCCCCACGAGCAGTACTTC. The genes are TRBV6-5 and TRBJ2-5; D remains ambiguous. The DNA matches TRBJ2-7 better at its end, which makes the J call doubtful. Germline values: CDR1 MNHEY, CDR2 SVGAGI. The CDR3 sequence is 13 residues long.

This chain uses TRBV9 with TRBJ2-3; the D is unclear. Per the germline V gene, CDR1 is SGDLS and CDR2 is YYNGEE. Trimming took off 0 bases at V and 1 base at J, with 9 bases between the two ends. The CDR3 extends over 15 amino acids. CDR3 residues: CASSVVGPGTDTQYF. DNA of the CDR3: TGTGCCAGCAGCGTAGTAGGACCCGGCACAGATACGCAGTATTTT.

CDR3 residues: CASRDTSVLTYEQYF. In DNA, the CDR3 is TGTGCCAGCAGGGATACTAGCGTCCTGACCTACGAGCAGTACTTC. This rearrangement joins TRBV6-5 to TRBJ2-7, with TRBD2 matching over 7 bases. CDR1 and CDR2 (germline): MNHEY, SVGAGI. V shed 6 bases and J 2 bases; nucleotides not matched to a gene: 10. This CDR3 region has 15 residues.

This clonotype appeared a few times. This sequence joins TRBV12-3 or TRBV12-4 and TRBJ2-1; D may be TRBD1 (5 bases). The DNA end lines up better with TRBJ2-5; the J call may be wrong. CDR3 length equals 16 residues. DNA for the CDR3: TGTGCCAGCAGTCATCCCGTCTGGGGCTTAGATGAGACCCAGTACTTC. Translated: CASSHPVWGLDETQYF.

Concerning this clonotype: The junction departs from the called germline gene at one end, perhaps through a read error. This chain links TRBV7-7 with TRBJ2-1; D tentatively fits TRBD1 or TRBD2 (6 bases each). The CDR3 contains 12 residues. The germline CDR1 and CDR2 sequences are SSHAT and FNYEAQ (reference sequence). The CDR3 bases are TGTGCTAGCAGCCCCAGGGGCGGGATTCAGTTCTTC. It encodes CASSPRGGIQFF.

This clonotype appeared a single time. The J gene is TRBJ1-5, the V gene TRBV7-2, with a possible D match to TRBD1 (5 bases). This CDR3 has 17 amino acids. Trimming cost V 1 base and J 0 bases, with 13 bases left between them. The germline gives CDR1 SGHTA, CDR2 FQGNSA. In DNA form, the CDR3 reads TGTGCCAGCAGCTTAGAGGCCCGGGACCATAGCAATCAGCCCCAGCATTTT. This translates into CASSLEARDHSNQPQHF.

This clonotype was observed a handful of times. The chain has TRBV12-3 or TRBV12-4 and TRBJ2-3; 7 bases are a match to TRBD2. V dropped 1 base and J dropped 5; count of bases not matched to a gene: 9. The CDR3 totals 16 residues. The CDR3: CASSLVGGRAEDTQYF. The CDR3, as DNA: TGTGCCAGCAGTTTAGTTGGCGGGAGAGCAGAAGATACGCAGTATTTT.

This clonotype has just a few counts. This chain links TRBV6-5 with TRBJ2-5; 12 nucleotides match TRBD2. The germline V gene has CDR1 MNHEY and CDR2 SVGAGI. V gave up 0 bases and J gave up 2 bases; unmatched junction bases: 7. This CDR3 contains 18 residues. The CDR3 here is CASSYSRASGGVQETQYF. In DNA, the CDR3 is TGTGCCAGCAGTTACTCGCGGGCTAGCGGGGGGGTACAAGAGACCCAGTACTTC.

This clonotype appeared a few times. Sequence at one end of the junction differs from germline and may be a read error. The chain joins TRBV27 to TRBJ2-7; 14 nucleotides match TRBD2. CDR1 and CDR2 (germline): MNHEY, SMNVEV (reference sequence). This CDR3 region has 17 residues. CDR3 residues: CAGSLTGTSGSSYEQYF. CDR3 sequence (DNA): TGTGCCGGCAGTTTAACCGGGACTAGCGGGAGCTCCTACGAGCAGTACTTC.

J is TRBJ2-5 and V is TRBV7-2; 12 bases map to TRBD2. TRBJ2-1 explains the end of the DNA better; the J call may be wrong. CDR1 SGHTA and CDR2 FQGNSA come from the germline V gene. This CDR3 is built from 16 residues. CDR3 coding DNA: TGTGCCAGCAGCTTAGTATCTAGCGGGAGGGGGGATGAGCAGTTCTTC. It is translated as CASSLVSSGRGDEQFF.

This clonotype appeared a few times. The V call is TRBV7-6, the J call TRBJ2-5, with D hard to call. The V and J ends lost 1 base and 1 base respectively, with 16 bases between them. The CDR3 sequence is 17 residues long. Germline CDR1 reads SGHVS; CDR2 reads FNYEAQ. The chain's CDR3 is CASSLVPAGRVQETQYF. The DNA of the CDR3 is TGTGCCAGCAGCTTAGTCCCGGCAGGAAGGGTCCAAGAGACCCAGTACTTC.

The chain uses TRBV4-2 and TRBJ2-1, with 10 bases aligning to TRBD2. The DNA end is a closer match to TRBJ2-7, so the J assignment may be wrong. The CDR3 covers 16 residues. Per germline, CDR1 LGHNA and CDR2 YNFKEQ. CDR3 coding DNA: TGTGCCAGCAGCCCCATAGCGGGGGGAATCTCCTACGAGCAGTACTTC. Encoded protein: CASSPIAGGISYEQYF.

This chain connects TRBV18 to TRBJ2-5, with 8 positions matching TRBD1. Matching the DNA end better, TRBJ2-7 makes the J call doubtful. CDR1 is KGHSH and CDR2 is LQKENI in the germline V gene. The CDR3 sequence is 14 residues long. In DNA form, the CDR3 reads TGTGCCAGCCAACCGGACAGGGTAGGGTACGAGCAGTACTTC. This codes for CASQPDRVGYEQYF.

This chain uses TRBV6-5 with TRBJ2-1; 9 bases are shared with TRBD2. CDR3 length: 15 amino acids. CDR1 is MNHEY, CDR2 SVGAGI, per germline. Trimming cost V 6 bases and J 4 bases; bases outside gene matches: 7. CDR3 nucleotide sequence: TGTGCCAGCAGGACCCTAGCGGGGAGTTACAATGAGCAGTTCTTC. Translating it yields CASRTLAGSYNEQFF.

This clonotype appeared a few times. Here the CDR3 reads CASRYSGGGETQYF. CDR3 sequence (DNA): TGTGCCAGCAGATATTCGGGTGGTGGAGAGACCCAGTACTTC. The gene calls are TRBV11-1 and TRBJ2-1, with no clear D. The assigned J gene may be wrong: the sequence end matches TRBJ2-5 better. Looked up from germline, CDR1 is SGHAT and CDR2 is FQDESV (reference sequence). The CDR3 runs 14 residues.

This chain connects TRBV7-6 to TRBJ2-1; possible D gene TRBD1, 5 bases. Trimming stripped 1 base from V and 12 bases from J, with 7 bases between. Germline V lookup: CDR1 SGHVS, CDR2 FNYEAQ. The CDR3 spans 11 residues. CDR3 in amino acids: CASSLGTGQFF. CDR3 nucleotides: TGTGCCAGCAGCTTAGGAACAGGGCAGTTCTTC.

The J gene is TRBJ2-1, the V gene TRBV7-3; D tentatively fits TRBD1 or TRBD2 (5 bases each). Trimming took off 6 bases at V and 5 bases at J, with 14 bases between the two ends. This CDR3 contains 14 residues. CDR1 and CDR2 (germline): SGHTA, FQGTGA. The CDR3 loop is CASSPTRGHNEQFF. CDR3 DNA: TGTGCCAGCAGTCCTACTAGGGGCCACAATGAGCAGTTCTTC.

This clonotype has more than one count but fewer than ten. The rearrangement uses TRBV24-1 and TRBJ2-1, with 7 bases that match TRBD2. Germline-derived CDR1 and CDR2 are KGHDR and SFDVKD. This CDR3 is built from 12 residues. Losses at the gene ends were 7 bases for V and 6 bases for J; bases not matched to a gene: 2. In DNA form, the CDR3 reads TGTGCCACCAGCCTAGCGGTCAATGAGCAGTTCTTC. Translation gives CATSLAVNEQFF.

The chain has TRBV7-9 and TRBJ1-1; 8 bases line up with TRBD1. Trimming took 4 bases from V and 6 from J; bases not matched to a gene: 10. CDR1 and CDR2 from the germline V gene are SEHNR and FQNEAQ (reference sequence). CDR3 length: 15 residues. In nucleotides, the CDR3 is TGTGCCAGCAGCTCAACAGGGGGACGCGAGGCTGAAGCTTTCTTT. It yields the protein CASSSTGGREAEAFF.

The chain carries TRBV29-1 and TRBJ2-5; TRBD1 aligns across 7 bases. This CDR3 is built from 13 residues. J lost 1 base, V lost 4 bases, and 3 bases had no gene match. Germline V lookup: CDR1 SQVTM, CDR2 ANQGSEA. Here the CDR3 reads CSVVWDSQETQYF. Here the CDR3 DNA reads TGCAGCGTTGTATGGGACAGCCAAGAGACCCAGTACTTC.

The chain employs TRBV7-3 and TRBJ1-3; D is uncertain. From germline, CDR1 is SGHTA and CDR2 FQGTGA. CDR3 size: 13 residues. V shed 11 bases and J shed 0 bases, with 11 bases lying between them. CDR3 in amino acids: CASRAASGNTIYF. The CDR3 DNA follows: TGTGCCTCGAGGGCCGCCTCTGGAAACACCATATATTTT.

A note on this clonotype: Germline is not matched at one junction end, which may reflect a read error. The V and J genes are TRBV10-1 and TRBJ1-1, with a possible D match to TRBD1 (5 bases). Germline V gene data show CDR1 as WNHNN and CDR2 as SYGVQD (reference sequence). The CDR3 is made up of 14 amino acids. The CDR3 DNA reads TGCGCCAACAGTGAGTCTCAGGGGAACACTGAAGCTTTCTTT. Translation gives CANSESQGNTEAFF.

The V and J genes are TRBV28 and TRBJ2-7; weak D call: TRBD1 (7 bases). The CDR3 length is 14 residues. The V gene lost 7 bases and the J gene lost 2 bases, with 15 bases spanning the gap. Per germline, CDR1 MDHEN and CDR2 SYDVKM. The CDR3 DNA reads TGTGCCAGCACCTGGGGGGACAGAACCTACGAGCAGTACTTC. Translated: CASTWGDRTYEQYF. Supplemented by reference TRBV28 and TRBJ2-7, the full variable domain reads DVKVTQSSRYLVKRTGEKVFLECVQDMDHENMFWYRQDPGLGLRLIYFSYDVKMKEKGDIPEGYSVSREKKERFSLILESASTNQTSMYLCASTWGDRTYEQYFGPGTRLTVT.